A selection of T cell receptor beta chains follows, all from one sample in a study of shared T cell receptors in the human thymus. Data came from immunoSEQ multiplex PCR; TCRdb stores just in-frame clones and leaves some out. The sample consists of hundreds of thousands of clones, around 87% of them appearing once. This same sample was also part of a study on human thymus T cells.

What was sequenced was thymocytes. These receptors came from a boy in the first two years of life with a congenital heart defect. Each CDR3 is given with its conserved first and last residue. D genes are given only for firm matches. Some rows mark clone size as missing; the rest say once, few, many or name a class of expanded clone.

j_call v_call clone_size d_call cdr3_aa cdr3_nt
TRBJ1-5 TRBV5-6 NA NA CASSSFGGNQPQHF TGTGCCAGCAGCTCGTTCGGTGGCAATCAGCCCCAGCATTTT
TRBJ2-1 TRBV19 once TRBD2 CASSIDGTSGRAKQFF TGTGCCAGTAGTATAGACGGGACTAGCGGGAGGGCCAAGCAGTTCTTC
TRBJ2-7 TRBV2 NA TRBD2 CASSKGQGGTSGRATPYEQYF TGTGCCAGTAGTAAGGGACAGGGGGGGACTAGCGGGAGGGCCACTCCCTACGAGCAGTACTTC
TRBJ2-1 TRBV30 NA TRBD2 CAWSFRLAGVCEQFF TGTGCCTGGAGCTTTCGACTAGCGGGAGTTTGTGAGCAGTTCTTC
TRBJ1-5 TRBV12-5 once TRBD1 CASGPDRSGYSNQPQHF TGTGCTAGTGGCCCGGACAGGTCGGGGTATAGCAATCAGCCCCAGCATTTT
TRBJ1-6 TRBV27 NA NA CASSFHGENSPLHF TGTGCCAGCAGTTTCCACGGGGAGAACTCACCCCTCCACTTT
TRBJ2-7 TRBV29-1 NA TRBD2 CSVRLAEYEQYF TGCAGCGTTCGGCTAGCGGAGTACGAGCAGTACTTC
TRBJ2-1 TRBV5-1 once TRBD1 CASKPGTVNNEQFF TGCGCCAGCAAACCCGGGACAGTCAACAATGAGCAGTTCTTC
TRBJ2-2 TRBV7-9 NA TRBD1 CATPGQGATTGELFF TGTGCCACCCCAGGACAGGGGGCCACCACCGGGGAGCTGTTTTTT
TRBJ2-1 TRBV29-1 NA TRBD2 CSVGASGRLYEQFF TGCAGCGTTGGGGCTAGCGGGAGGTTGTATGAGCAGTTCTTC
TRBJ2-6 TRBV7-6 once NA CASSYLLSSGANVLTF TGTGCCAGCAGTTATTTGCTGAGCTCTGGGGCCAACGTCCTGACTTTC
TRBJ2-7 TRBV27 NA TRBD2 CASSFPGTSGRLESYEQYF TGTGCCAGCAGTTTCCCCGGGACTAGCGGGCGCCTAGAATCCTACGAGCAGTACTTC
TRBJ2-1 TRBV28 NA TRBD2 CASSLSAGGNEQFF TGTGCCAGCAGTTTATCAGCGGGAGGGAATGAGCAGTTCTTC
TRBJ2-7 TRBV2 NA TRBD2 CATHSWTSESSYEQYF TGTGCCACCCACTCTTGGACTAGCGAGAGCTCCTACGAGCAGTACTTC
TRBJ2-3 TRBV7-2 NA TRBD2 CASSFQREGDTQYF TGTGCCAGCAGCTTCCAGCGGGAGGGGGATACGCAGTATTTT
TRBJ1-3 TRBV13 NA TRBD1 CASSLGTGIGFSGNTIYF TGTGCCAGCAGCTTAGGGACAGGGATCGGATTTTCCGGAAACACCATATATTTT